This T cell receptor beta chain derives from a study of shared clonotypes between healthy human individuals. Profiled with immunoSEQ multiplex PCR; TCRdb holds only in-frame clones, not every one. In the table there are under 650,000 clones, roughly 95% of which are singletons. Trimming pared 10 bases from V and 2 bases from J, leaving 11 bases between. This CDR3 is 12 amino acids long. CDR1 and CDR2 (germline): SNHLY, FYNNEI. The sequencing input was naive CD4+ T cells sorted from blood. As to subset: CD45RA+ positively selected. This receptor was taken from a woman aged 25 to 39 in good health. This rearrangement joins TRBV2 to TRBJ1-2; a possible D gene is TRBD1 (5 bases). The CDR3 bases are TGTGCCACGGGGGGGGTCAACTATGGCTACACCTTC. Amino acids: CATGGVNYGYTF.